This record looks at one TCR beta chain sequence and its context. This clonotype was counted only a few times. Its binding antigen is unknown. No per-base quality is available; no much larger clone lies one base away. This entry belongs to a study of blood T cells in healthy people across ages (dated by TCRdb to the mid-2010s). Describing the broader study: In model experiments, template switching captured about one uniquely barcoded TCR beta cDNA molecule for every two T cells. To track age-related changes in TCR beta repertoire diversity, the study relied on deep sequencing normalized with unique cDNA molecular identifiers. The donors were split into four age groups: young (average 16 years), middle-aged (roughly 42), aged (around 67) and long-lived (roughly 86). To avoid experimental bias, donors of different ages were distributed randomly across sequencing lanes. Using the same blood draw, the study looked at two additional independent replicas of 1 million unique cDNA reads for two donors, one aged 18 to 30 and the other aged 80 or older. Study-wide conclusions, independent of this receptor: There was a strong correlation between observed TCR beta diversity and the percentage of naive T cells measured by flow cytometry. Because profiling used bulk unsorted PBMCs, naive and antigen-experienced compartments could not be compared conclusively. Compared with the aged group, more naive CD4+ T cells, fewer expanded clones and increased TCR diversity were shown by the long-lived group, suggesting age selection. Total diversity estimates from one million sequenced T cells were considered lower bounds and underestimates. Observed TCR beta diversity per million T cells fell roughly linearly with age, and a significant reduction was already apparent by age around 40. Because the CMV infection status of the donors was unknown, age-related changes in expanded clonotypes may potentially have been confounded.

The CDR3 runs 14 residues from the cysteine to the phenylalanine. The DNA shown is the 42-base CDR3, in frame from base 1. CDR1 and CDR2 are read off the germline V gene (reference sequence) as MNHEY and SMNVEV. V loses 4 bases, J loses 6 bases, and the germline ends lie 15 bases apart. Donors were around 37 systemically healthy Caucasian individuals from Russia aged roughly 6 to 90 years. Each donor gave 8 to 10 milliliters of peripheral blood, drawn into EDTA-treated Vacutainer tubes. Ficoll-Paque density-gradient centrifugation was used to isolate PBMCs, with at least 6.5 million per sample. Total RNA was extracted from PBMCs with Trizol reagent, with at least 5.5 micrograms obtained per sample. Naive CD45RAhigh/CD27high T cell percentages were measured by flow cytometry on a PBMC aliquot from every donor. Library prep was done by 5' RACE. Data came from an Illumina HiSeq 2500. A second PCR of roughly 7 to 11 cycles was performed with a sample-barcoded 5' primer and a J-beta primer mix. Each TCR beta cDNA molecule received a unique molecular identifier from a template-switch 5' adaptor carrying 12 random nucleotides. Each sample yielded at least 2.5 million CDR3-containing paired-end reads. The Mint cDNA synthesis kit, primed by a TRBC-specific oligonucleotide, was used to synthesize first-strand cDNA from all RNA. Following uracil-DNA glycosylase treatment, a first 18-cycle PCR with universal primers M1SS and BC2_uni_R was performed on all cDNA. Under the source paper's analysis protocol: For normalization, 1 million high-quality reads, each with a distinct molecular identifier, were randomly selected from each sample. Reads sharing molecular identifiers were discarded rather than binned into consensus sequences. MiTCR, run with a Q25 quality threshold and the strictest error-elimination algorithm, handled CDR3 identification, clonotype clustering and error correction. Lower-bound total TCR beta diversity was estimated with a nonparametric unseen species model using Euler transformation. The raw public data were reprocessed by TCRdb itself: fastp quality trimming at Q25, MiXCR clonotype calling, in-frame beta chains only. Records with the same CDR3 protein are collapsed into one entry carrying the most frequent genes and DNA. For this entry, the V and J calls and clone size follow TCRdb and not the study's own pipeline. For this sample the table gives 1.5 million or so distinct CDR3 sequences, of which around 40% were detected only once. The top ten clones comprise under 5% of the sample.

Specimen: blood. This TCR derives from a woman aged 18-29 years in good health. The chain joins TRBV27 to TRBJ2-5; 6 matching bases give a weak D call of TRBD1. The CDR3: CASSSLPGDQTQYF. The nucleotide sequence reads TGTGCCAGCAGTTCTCTTCCAGGGGATCAGACCCAGTACTTC.